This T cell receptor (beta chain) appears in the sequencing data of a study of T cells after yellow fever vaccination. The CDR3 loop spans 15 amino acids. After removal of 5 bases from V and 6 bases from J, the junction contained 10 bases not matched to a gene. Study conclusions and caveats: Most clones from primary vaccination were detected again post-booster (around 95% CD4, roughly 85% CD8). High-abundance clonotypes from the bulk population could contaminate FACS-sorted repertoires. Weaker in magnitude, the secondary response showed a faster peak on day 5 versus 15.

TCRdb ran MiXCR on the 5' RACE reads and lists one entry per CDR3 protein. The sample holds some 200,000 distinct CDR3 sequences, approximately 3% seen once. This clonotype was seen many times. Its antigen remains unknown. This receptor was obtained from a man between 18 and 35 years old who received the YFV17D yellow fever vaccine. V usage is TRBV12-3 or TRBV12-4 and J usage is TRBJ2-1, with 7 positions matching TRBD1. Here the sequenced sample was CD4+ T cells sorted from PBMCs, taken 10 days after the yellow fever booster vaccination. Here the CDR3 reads CASSIEQGLGNEQFF. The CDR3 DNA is TGTGCCAGCAGTATCGAACAGGGGCTGGGCAATGAGCAGTTCTTC.